The clone carrying this TCR beta chain is a singleton in its sample. The CDR3 contains 15 residues. Trimming shortened V by 5 bases and J by 6 bases, and 17 bases separated the two germline ends. The germline V gene has CDR1 KGHSH and CDR2 LQKENI. These data originate in a study of shared clonotypes between healthy human individuals. Data came from immunoSEQ multiplex PCR; TCRdb stores just in-frame clones and leaves some out. The table has around 1.4 million clones, about 98.5% seen once. The TCR comes from a man younger than 40 in good health. Sequencing used naive CD4+ T cells sorted from blood. Stated subset: CD45RA+ positively selected. The rearrangement links TRBV18 to TRBJ2-1, with D perhaps assigned TRBD1 or TRBD2 (6 bases each). The CDR3 nucleotides are TGTGCCAGCTCAAACATAGGGGGGAGCAGCAATGAGCAGTTCTTC. Translating it yields CASSNIGGSSNEQFF.